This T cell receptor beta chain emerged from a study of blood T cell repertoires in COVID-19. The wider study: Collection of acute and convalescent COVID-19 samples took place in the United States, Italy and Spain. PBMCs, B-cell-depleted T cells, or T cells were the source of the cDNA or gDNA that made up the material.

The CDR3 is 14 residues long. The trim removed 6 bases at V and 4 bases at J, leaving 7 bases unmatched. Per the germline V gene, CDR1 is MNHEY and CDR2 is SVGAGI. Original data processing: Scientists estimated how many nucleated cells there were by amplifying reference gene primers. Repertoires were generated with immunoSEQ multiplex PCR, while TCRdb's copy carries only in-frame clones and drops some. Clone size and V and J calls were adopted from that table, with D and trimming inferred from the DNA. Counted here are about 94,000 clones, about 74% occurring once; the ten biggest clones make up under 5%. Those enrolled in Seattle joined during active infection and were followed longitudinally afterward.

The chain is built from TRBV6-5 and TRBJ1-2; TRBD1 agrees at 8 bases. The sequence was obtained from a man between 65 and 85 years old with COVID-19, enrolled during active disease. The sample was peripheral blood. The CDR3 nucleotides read TGTGCCAGCAGATGGGGGCAGGGGGCCTATGGCTACACCTTC. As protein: CASRWGQGAYGYTF.